The entry below describes one T cell receptor beta chain. The count of this clone is one. The target of this receptor is not known. The input lacks base qualities; no much larger clone sits a single base away. The sample belongs to a study of blood T cell repertoires in COVID-19 (dated by TCRdb to the early 2020s). Concerning the study at large: The collaborator samples originated in the United States, Italy and Spain and spanned the acute and convalescent phases of COVID-19. The prospective study material was composed of cDNA or gDNA derived from T cells, B-cell-depleted T cells, or PBMCs. Subjects who had been exposed to COVID-19, were actively infected with it, or had recovered from it provided the deeply sampled blood TCRbeta repertoires that made up the dataset. The repertoires were released in a freely available public database intended as a resource for research on the immune response to SARS-CoV-2. The samples were drawn from two sources: the first 160 participants of the ongoing ImmuneRACE study, and 1,000 to 1,500 subjects contributed by 6 global collaborators. Sample metadata almost always included a de-identified subject ID, COVID-19 status, age in years and sex. Where HLA class I and class II types were available, the types were taken from metadata supplied by the sample provider, not from assay-based typing. The paper as a whole reports these results and caveats: The quantity of clinical and demographic metadata differed by source and by participant and was supplied without curation.

Each collaborating institution followed its own protocols to collect whole blood in K2EDTA tubes. Collaborator samples were shipped for TCRbeta analysis as frozen whole blood, isolated PBMCs, or DNA extracted from either sample type. The immunoSEQ Assay, a bias-controlled multiplex PCR, was used to amplify TCRbeta CDR3 regions from genomic DNA. On the study's bioinformatics: The number of nucleated cells in each sample was estimated by amplification of reference gene primers within the assay. To quantify the absolute abundance of each unique TCRbeta CDR3 rearrangement, sequence reads were collapsed and filtered. For each sample, productive Simpson clonality was calculated by taking the square root of Simpson's diversity index across productive rearrangements. Drawn from immuneACCESS, this table holds only the in-frame rearrangements with V and J called that TCRdb kept. Clones are partly lost; checked studies trace under half to an unresolved V gene and leave the rest unexplained. The DNA gave D and trimming, while V, J and clone size come from that table. This sample comprises over 50,000 clones, 76% of them detected only once. The ten largest clones add up to around 6.4% of the sample.

This TCR was recovered from a woman in her forties or fifties with active or convalescent COVID-19. Sequencing input: peripheral blood.

The nucleotide sequence reads TGTGCCAGCCGGGACAGGGGCCACGAGCAGTACTTC. The translation is CASRDRGHEQYF. The chain is encoded by TRBV18 joined to TRBJ2-7, with 10 central nucleotides matching TRBD1. CDR3 length: 12 amino acids, cysteine to phenylalanine. The CDR3 DNA has 36 bases and is translated from base 1. The germline V gene supplies CDR1 KGHSH and CDR2 LQKENI. V and J are trimmed by 8 bases and 5 bases, and the gene matches miss 3 bases of the junction.